Presented here are 8 T cell receptor beta chains from one specimen sequenced in a study of cytomegalovirus exposure and HLA in healthy donors. 60 Vbeta and 13 Jbeta primers were used in PCR. The method was immunoSEQ multiplex PCR; TCRdb's version includes in-frame clones alone and lacks a portion of them. The table includes fewer than 110,000 clones, roughly 71% detected once. Material for sequencing was PBMCs. The receptors stem from a middle-aged man in good health and CMV-seronegative.

The chain links TRBV7-9 to TRBJ2-3, with 12 bases fitting TRBD2. The germline V gene encodes CDR1 SEHNR and CDR2 FQNEAQ (reference sequence). The CDR3 length is 16 residues. V lost 6 bases, J lost 3 bases, and 7 bases stayed unmatched. The CDR3 nucleotides are TGTGCCAGCAGTCCGACTAGCGGGAGTGGTACAGATACGCAGTATTTT. It yields the protein CASSPTSGSGTDTQYF.

V and J are TRBV11-2 and TRBJ2-7; 7 bases line up with TRBD1. Germline CDR1 SGHAT, CDR2 FQNNGV. The CDR3 covers 15 residues. V was pared by 4 bases and J by 1 base, with 7 bases of the junction left unmatched. CDR3 coding DNA: TGTGCCAGCAGCTCCCCCGGGACAGCTTCCTACGAGCAGTACTTC. It codes for CASSSPGTASYEQYF.

As DNA, the CDR3 is TGCGCCAGCAGCCAAACCGGGACAGGGGGACTGGATGGCTACACCTTC. This translates into CASSQTGTGGLDGYTF. V gene TRBV5-1 combines with J gene TRBJ1-2; 11 nucleotides align to TRBD1. Germline V lookup: CDR1 SGHRS, CDR2 YFSETQ. The CDR3 runs 16 residues. J gave up 6 bases and V 4 bases, and 11 bases lay outside the gene matches.

The V gene is TRBV5-6, the J gene TRBJ1-4; 10 bases line up with TRBD1. The germline V gene has CDR1 SGHDT and CDR2 YYEEEE. The CDR3 covers 16 residues. The junction had 8 bases not matched to a gene; V was cut back by 3 bases and J by 6 bases. The chain's CDR3 is CASSSPRQGADEKLFF. Here the CDR3 DNA reads TGTGCCAGCAGCTCCCCCCGACAGGGGGCCGATGAAAAACTGTTTTTT.

This clone was detected a few times. The chain is built from TRBV19 and TRBJ1-1; D is perhaps TRBD1 (5 bases). The CDR3 has 14 amino acids. V was clipped by 4 bases and J by 3 bases, with 12 bases between them. Germline V gives CDR1 LNHDA, CDR2 SQIVND (reference sequence). CDR3 DNA sequence: TGTGCCAGTAGTACCCGGGGAGGGGACACTGAAGCTTTCTTT. Translated, it gives CASSTRGGDTEAFF.

This sequence joins TRBV4-2 and TRBJ2-2; D call uncertain. V lost 6 bases and J lost 6, with 17 bases in between. The CDR3 contains 15 residues. Per germline, CDR1 LGHNA and CDR2 YNFKEQ. CDR3 nucleotide sequence: TGTGCCAGCAGTAACGTAGGTCGACGGGCCGGGGAGCTGTTTTTT. This sequence encodes CASSNVGRRAGELFF.

This clone was counted only a few times. The CDR3 coding sequence is TGTGCCAGCAGGGGACATCGCAATCAGCCCCAGCATTTT. Amino acids: CASRGHRNQPQHF. The chain combines TRBV6-6 with TRBJ1-5, with a possible D match to TRBD1 (6 bases). The ends were cut back, 6 bases at V and 2 bases at J, with 8 bases in the middle. The CDR3 length is 13 residues. Germline CDR1 is MNHNY and CDR2 is SVGAGI (reference sequence).

This sequence joins TRBV10-1 and TRBJ2-2; 7 bases line up with TRBD2. With 3 bases clipped from V and 5 bases from J, the junction kept 6 bases outside the gene matches. The germline CDR1 and CDR2 sequences are WNHNN and SYGVQD (reference sequence). This CDR3 has 15 amino acids. CDR3 DNA: TGCGCCAGCAGTGAATCAGGGAGGGCAACCGGGGAGCTGTTTTTT. Residues: CASSESGRATGELFF.